The clone carrying this T cell receptor beta chain was recorded at least ten times. The antigen remains unidentified. Unique molecular identifiers were used to barcode this TCRbeta library. One entry per CDR3 protein results from TCRdb running MiXCR on the PCR reads. The table has approximately 300,000 distinct CDR3 sequences, around 7.1% seen once; the top ten hold approximately 9.6%. The data originate from a study of T-cell reconstitution after alpha-beta-depleted transplantation in children. Study-wide findings and caveats: When one year had passed after transplant, most T-cell counts and diversity came from newly produced T cells.

V was pared by 2 bases and J by 6 bases, with 8 bases between. Germline V CDR1 and CDR2: SGHVS, FQNEAQ. The CDR3 length is 13 residues. The receptor was derived from a female patient aged 2-10 years who had a stem cell transplant for Fanconi anemia, so the T cells may come from the graft donor. Sequenced here: peripheral blood, sampled 360 days after TCRalphabeta/CD19-depleted stem cell transplant. V gene TRBV7-8 combines with J gene TRBJ2-1; no reliable D call. The CDR3 DNA sequence: TGTGCCAGCAGCTTACGTCCAGGCAATGAGCAGTTCTTC. Protein product: CASSLRPGNEQFF.